Reported below is one TCR beta chain. Source study methods: Amplification with reference gene primers provided the estimates of nucleated cell counts. Generated by immunoSEQ multiplex PCR, the TCRdb table keeps only in-frame clones and is missing some. V and J calls plus clone size are reproduced from that table; the DNA served to infer D and trimming. The sample carries hundreds of thousands of clones, 85% to 90% recorded once. This sample stems from a study of blood T cell repertoires in COVID-19. On the study more broadly: Material from acute and convalescent COVID-19 was sourced from the United States, Italy and Spain. Sample material is recorded as cDNA or gDNA derived from T cells, B-cell-depleted T cells, or PBMCs.

CDR1 is MDHEN, CDR2 SYDVKM, per germline. This CDR3 is built from 16 residues. Trimming pared 10 bases from V and 7 bases from J, leaving 28 bases between. The chain is built from TRBV28 and TRBJ1-2, with TRBD1 as a possible D gene (6 bases). The source of this sequence is a man between 65 and 85 years old with acute or convalescent COVID-19. Input material: peripheral blood. The CDR3 loop reads CATREGSGAKGIGYTF. For the CDR3, the DNA is TGTGCCACTCGGGAGGGGTCAGGGGCAAAAGGTATTGGCTACACCTTC.